This T cell receptor beta chain was captured in a study of T cell responses to AZD1222 COVID-19 vaccine (dated by TCRdb to 2020 to 2022). Turning to the overall study: AZD1222 recipients whose second dose came at about 4 weeks and those whose second dose came at about 12 weeks were combined into one group, since spike-specific TCR depth and breadth did not differ between the two schedules. TCR sequencing was performed for 230 to 250 trial participants, of whom about 200 were given two doses of AZD1222 and approximately 25 were given two doses of MenACWY control vaccine. Enrollment into the trials was organized by age into subgroups of 18-55, 56-69 and 70-plus years, and those subgroups contained roughly 150, 30 and 60 TCR-sequenced participants, respectively. The study at large found these results: Participants were mostly white British and included more females than males, and it was suggested by the authors that clonal diversity may have been underestimated. Because no day 14 peak-response samples were available, repertoires were characterized only after the peak T cell response. After two AZD1222 doses, both the breadth and the depth of spike-specific TCRs were significantly higher than at day 0 and than in MenACWY recipients. The 56-69-year group was small, and its depth increase did not reach significance, likely because of low power. Conclusions about previously exposed vaccinees were limited because only a handful of AZD1222 recipients were SARS-CoV-2 seropositive at baseline. Epitopes outside the regions mutated in the B.1.351 and B.1.1.7 variants were reportedly recognized by nearly half of the unique spike-specific TCRs. CD4 TCRs associated with the vaccine covered the entire spike protein, and the dominant responses were in regions 160-218 and 743-854.

Turning to this clone: Its recognized antigen is unknown. No base quality values were provided; no much bigger clone lies one nucleotide off.

Including cysteine and phenylalanine, the CDR3 has 15 amino acids. The DNA shown is the 45-base CDR3, in frame from base 1. Between the V and J ends, shortened by 1 base and 2 bases respectively, the junction contains 9 bases. Per the germline V gene (reference sequence), LNHDA is the CDR1 and SQIVND is the CDR2. The CDR3 regions of human TCRbeta chains were analyzed by immunosequencing. The source study handled its data this way. Repertoire TCRs were checked for matches against a reference library of SARS-CoV-2-specific TCRs that had been generated using the MIRA antigen-specificity platform. Breadth was defined as the fraction of unique TCRs that were SARS-CoV-2-associated. Depth was defined as the fraction of total T cells that were SARS-CoV-2-associated. Using the MIRA data, every spike-specific TCR was mapped to the spike region that the TCR reacted to and assigned to either a CD4 or a CD8 class. Log10-transformed breadth and depth values were compared by one-way ANOVA with Sidak's multiple comparisons tests. TCRdb mirrors the immuneACCESS table, restricted to in-frame sequences. Some clones are absent from its copies; in checked studies, under half trace to an unresolved V gene, and the reason for the others is unknown. V and J calls and clone size follow that table, whereas D and trimming were derived from the DNA. Counted in this sample were approximately 92,000 clones; roughly 87% of them appeared once. Clones ranked in the top ten supply under 3.5% of the sample.

This sample's time point label indicates: baseline before first vaccination. Vaccinee samples were obtained from the UK trials COV001 and COV002, which included a single-blind randomized controlled phase 2/3 trial of AZD1222 (ChAdOx1 nCoV-19) in healthy adults. For TCRbeta chain sequencing, PBMC samples were collected from trial participants at day 0 and at day 28 after the second dose. The TCR sequence derives from an adult in good health. The source material was peripheral blood, sampled on day 0 of AZD1222 vaccination. The chain is encoded by TRBV19 joined to TRBJ1-3; the D gene is perhaps TRBD1, on 6 matching bases. The DNA is as follows: TGTGCCAGTAGTATAGCCCCAGGGGCTGGAAACACCATATATTTT. The resulting protein is CASSIAPGAGNTIYF.